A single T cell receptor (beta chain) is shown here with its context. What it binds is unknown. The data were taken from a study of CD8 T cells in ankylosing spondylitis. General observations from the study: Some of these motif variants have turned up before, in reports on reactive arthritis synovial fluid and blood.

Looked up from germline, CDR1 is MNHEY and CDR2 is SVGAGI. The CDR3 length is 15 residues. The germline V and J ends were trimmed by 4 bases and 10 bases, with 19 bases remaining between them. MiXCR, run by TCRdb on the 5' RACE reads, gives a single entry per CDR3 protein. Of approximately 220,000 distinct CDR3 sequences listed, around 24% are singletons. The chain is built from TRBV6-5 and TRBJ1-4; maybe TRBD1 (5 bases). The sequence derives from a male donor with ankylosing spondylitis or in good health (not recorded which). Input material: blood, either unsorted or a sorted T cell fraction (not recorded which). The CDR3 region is CASSSLGAGWGKLFF. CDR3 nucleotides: TGTGCCAGCAGTTCCCTCGGGGCAGGCTGGGGAAAACTGTTTTTT.